The 21 T cell receptor beta chains below all came from one sample that was sequenced in a study of cytomegalovirus exposure and HLA in healthy donors. Use of 60 Vbeta and 13 Jbeta primers characterized the PCR. Sequencing was performed with immunoSEQ multiplex PCR; in TCRdb, only in-frame clones are kept and a portion is missing. The sample lists under 300,000 clones; 70% to 90% were seen once. Sequencing input: PBMCs. The receptors derive from an older woman in good health and CMV-seropositive.

In the case of this clone: The junction does not match germline at one end; this may be a read error. The chain couples TRBV15 to TRBJ2-3; 7 positions agree with TRBD2. The CDR3 contains 14 residues. CDR1 is LNHNV, CDR2 YYDKDF, per germline (reference sequence). The CDR3 DNA follows: TGTGCCGCCAGCAGACGGGAGGTCACAGATACGCAGTATTTT. Protein product: CAASRREVTDTQYF.

The chain carries TRBV18 and TRBJ2-1; TRBD1 aligns across 10 bases. The germline CDR1 and CDR2 sequences are KGHSH and LQKENI. The CDR3 covers 12 residues. The V and J ends lost 8 bases and 7 bases, in that order; junction bases with no gene match: 2. CDR3 DNA sequence: TGTGCCAGCGGACAGGGGGTAAATGAGCAGTTCTTC. It translates to CASGQGVNEQFF.

The chain couples TRBV9 to TRBJ2-5, with D tentatively TRBD1 (8 bases). Germline V gene data show CDR1 as SGDLS and CDR2 as YYNGEE. Trimming removed 4 bases from V and 5 bases from J, with 21 bases in between. The CDR3 is 16 amino acids. CDR3 DNA sequence: TGTGCCAGCAGCTACGGGGGGACGACAGGGGCGGAGACCCAGTACTTC. Encoded protein: CASSYGGTTGAETQYF.

This rearrangement joins TRBV27 to TRBJ1-5; TRBD1 might be the D (6 bases). The V and J ends lost 3 bases and 4 bases respectively, with 13 bases between them. This CDR3 comprises 15 residues. Germline V gene lookup returns CDR1 MNHEY and CDR2 SMNVEV (reference sequence). The chain's CDR3 is CASSLSGGGNQPQHF. The CDR3 nucleotides are TGTGCCAGCAGTTTGAGCGGGGGCGGAAATCAGCCCCAGCATTTT.

Points on this clone: At one boundary the junction diverges from the germline segment, which might be a read error. The J gene is TRBJ2-1, the V gene TRBV7-9; 7 nucleotides align to TRBD1. This CDR3 spans 12 amino acids. Germline V gives CDR1 SEHNR, CDR2 FQNEAQ (reference sequence). CDR3 protein: CSSRRGLNEQFF. DNA for the CDR3: TGTTCCAGCAGAAGGGGGCTTAATGAGCAGTTCTTC. The whole variable domain, filled in from reference TRBV7-9 and TRBJ2-1, reads DTGVSQNPRHKITKRGQNVTFRCDPISEHNRLYWYRQTLGQGPEFLTYFQNEAQLEKSRLLSDRFSAERPKGSFSTLEIQRTEQGDSAMYLCSSRRGLNEQFFGPGTRLTVL.

V is TRBV18 and J is TRBJ2-5; possible D gene TRBD2, 7 bases. With 2 bases removed from V and 5 bases from J, the gap between germline ends came to 12 bases. Germline V gene data show CDR1 as KGHSH and CDR2 as LQKENI. The CDR3 contains 14 residues. The CDR3 reads CASSPGGARETQYF. The CDR3, as DNA: TGTGCCAGCTCACCAGGGGGGGCTCGGGAGACCCAGTACTTC.

This chain links TRBV18 with TRBJ1-1; D unclear. V lost 5 bases, J lost 4 bases, and 8 bases lay in between. CDR1 is KGHSH and CDR2 is LQKENI in the germline V gene. The CDR3 consists of 12 residues. CDR3 DNA sequence: TGTGCCAGCTCAATTCTAGTCACTGAAGCTTTCTTT. Amino acid sequence: CASSILVTEAFF.

The CDR3 nucleotides read TGCGCCAGCAGGAGGGACTCCTACGAGCAGTACTTC. It codes for CASRRDSYEQYF. The V and J genes are TRBV5-1 and TRBJ2-7; D is perhaps TRBD2 (5 bases). The CDR3 consists of 12 residues. CDR1 and CDR2 from the germline V gene are SGHRS and YFSETQ. The V and J ends lost 5 bases and 0 bases respectively, with 6 bases between them. Full variable domain (remainder filled in from reference TRBV5-1 and TRBJ2-7): KAGVTQTPRYLIKTRGQQVTLSCSPISGHRSVSWYQQTPGQGLQFLFEYFSETQRNKGNFPGRFSGRQFSNSRSEMNVSTLELGDSALYLCASRRDSYEQYFGPGTRLTVT.

The chain joins TRBV7-9 to TRBJ2-3; 7 bases agree with TRBD2. The CDR3 sequence is 19 residues long. The germline V gene has CDR1 SEHNR and CDR2 FQNEAQ (reference sequence). Trimming took 2 bases from V and 3 from J; bases not matched to a gene: 17. The chain's CDR3 is CASSLRRPAGNFETDTQYF. For the CDR3, the DNA is TGTGCCAGCAGCTTAAGGAGACCAGCGGGAAACTTTGAGACAGATACGCAGTATTTT.

This chain joins TRBV2 and TRBJ1-5; 7 bases line up with TRBD1. V shed 6 bases and J 0 bases; nucleotides not matched to a gene: 8. This CDR3 spans 16 amino acids. Per germline, CDR1 SNHLY and CDR2 FYNNEI. Here the CDR3 reads CASSQQTGTSNQPQHF. The CDR3 DNA sequence: TGTGCCAGCAGCCAACAGACAGGGACTAGCAATCAGCCCCAGCATTTT.

In this sample, this clone turned up once. This chain uses TRBV19 with TRBJ2-5, with D tentatively TRBD2 (5 bases). V lost 5 bases and J lost 4, with 11 bases in between. Germline-derived CDR1 and CDR2 are LNHDA and SQIVND (reference sequence). This CDR3 has 13 amino acids. The CDR3 is CASSVDRGETQYF. The CDR3 nucleotides read TGTGCCAGTAGTGTTGACCGGGGAGAGACCCAGTACTTC.

This clone was counted only a few times. The rearrangement uses TRBV5-6 and TRBJ2-7, with 7 nucleotides matching TRBD1. This CDR3 contains 15 residues. The V segment lost 0 bases and the J segment 2 bases; nucleotides outside the gene matches: 5. Germline V gene sequence: CDR1 SGHDT, CDR2 YYEEEE. The CDR3 loop is CASSLGGTAAYEQYF. DNA for the CDR3: TGTGCCAGCAGCTTGGGGGGGACAGCAGCCTACGAGCAGTACTTC.

V and J are TRBV19 and TRBJ1-4; maybe TRBD1 (6 bases). The V end was cut by 3 bases, the J end by 7 bases, with 9 bases between. Germline-derived CDR1 and CDR2 are LNHDA and SQIVND (reference sequence). The CDR3 totals 13 residues. In nucleotides, the CDR3 is TGTGCCAGTAGTATGGGACACCCTGAAAAACTGTTTTTT. This gives the protein CASSMGHPEKLFF.

The V and J genes are TRBV18 and TRBJ1-2; no firm D call. The germline gives CDR1 KGHSH, CDR2 LQKENI. This CDR3 spans 15 amino acids. Between the trimmed V and J ends, which lost 1 base and 0 bases, there was a span of 9 bases. The CDR3 DNA is TGTGCCAGCTCACCACTGGAGGAGGCTAACTATGGCTACACCTTC. This encodes CASSPLEEANYGYTF.

The J gene is TRBJ1-1, the V gene TRBV20-1; D remains unclear. The CDR3 has 11 residues. CDR1 and CDR2 from the germline V gene are DFQATT and SNEGSKA (reference sequence). The V end lost 6 bases, the J end lost 3 bases, and 8 bases lay between the germline ends. The CDR3: CSAERDTEAFF. CDR3 DNA: TGCAGTGCCGAGAGGGACACTGAAGCTTTCTTT.

The chain recombines TRBV7-6 with TRBJ2-3, with 9 bases identical to TRBD2. Germline CDR1 is SGHVS and CDR2 is FNYEAQ. V shed 1 base and J 4 bases; nucleotides not matched to a gene: 6. The CDR3 totals 16 residues. The CDR3 DNA reads as TGTGCCAGCAGCTTAGAAGGCGGGAGGGAGCCAGATACGCAGTATTTT. Protein sequence: CASSLEGGREPDTQYF.

The chain links TRBV5-1 to TRBJ2-3; the match to TRBD2 covers 7 bases. CDR1 and CDR2 (germline): SGHRS, YFSETQ. V lost 2 bases to trimming and J lost 10 bases; unmatched junction nucleotides: 13. The length of the CDR3 is 15 residues. The CDR3 bases are TGCGCCAGCAGCTTTACTAGCGTACTGGGAAGGGCGCAGTATTTT. Amino acids: CASSFTSVLGRAQYF.

This clone occurred a few times. The chain recombines TRBV18 with TRBJ1-1; tentative D call: TRBD1 (5 bases). The CDR3 consists of 15 residues. The germline V gene has CDR1 KGHSH and CDR2 LQKENI. V lost 0 bases, J lost 1 base, and 9 bases lay in between. The CDR3 sequence is CASSPPDRTNTEAFF. The CDR3 DNA reads TGTGCCAGCTCACCACCCGACAGAACGAACACTGAAGCTTTCTTT.

The V gene is TRBV27, the J gene TRBJ2-2, with no clear D. This CDR3 comprises 12 residues. With 4 bases removed from V and 4 bases from J, the gap between germline ends came to 4 bases. CDR1 is MNHEY and CDR2 is SMNVEV in the germline V gene (reference sequence). CDR3 coding DNA: TGTGCCAGCAGTTCAATCACCGGGGAGCTGTTTTTT. Encoded protein: CASSSITGELFF.

V is TRBV11-2 and J is TRBJ2-2; 10 bases align to TRBD1. This CDR3 is 17 amino acids long. Germline CDR1 reads SGHAT; CDR2 reads FQNNGV. V lost 5 bases, J lost 4 bases, and 10 bases stayed unmatched. The CDR3 DNA is TGTGCCAGCAGCGTCACCGGGACAGGGGTCTTCACCGGGGAGCTGTTTTTT. It translates to CASSVTGTGVFTGELFF.

The V call is TRBV28, the J call TRBJ2-7, with 7 bases identical to TRBD1. The CDR3 totals 14 residues. V shed 8 bases and J 0 bases; nucleotides not matched to a gene: 7. Germline V CDR1 and CDR2: MDHEN, SYDVKM. This CDR3 reads CASLDRALSYEQYF. CDR3 nucleotides: TGTGCCAGCCTCGACAGGGCGCTCTCCTACGAGCAGTACTTC.